These T cell receptor beta chains were read from a single sample in a study of cytomegalovirus exposure and HLA in healthy donors. Assay: immunoSEQ multiplex PCR; the TCRdb copy retains only in-frame clones and omits some. The sample carries under 130,000 clones, 80% recorded once. Material for sequencing was PBMCs. Receptors originate from a man aged 30-40 years in good health and CMV-seropositive. The CDR3 runs from the conserved cysteine through the conserved F or W. The D gene is left open where the match is weak. Rows may omit the clone size; those that give it use once, few, many or a size class.

TRBV7-9	TRBJ1-6	TRBD1	-	CASSPPGTDNSPLHF	TGTGCCAGCAGCCCACCCGGGACAGATAATTCACCCCTCCACTTT
TRBV30	TRBJ2-2	-	-	CAWSVRAGNTGELFF	TGTGCCTGGAGTGTCAGAGCGGGGAACACCGGGGAGCTGTTTTTT
TRBV7-8	TRBJ1-5	TRBD1	-	CASRPGTGRQPQHF	TGTGCCAGCAGACCCGGGACAGGGCGCCAGCCCCAGCATTTT
TRBV9	TRBJ1-6	-	once	CASSVAGRSPLHF	TGTGCCAGCAGCGTGGCGGGAAGATCACCCCTCCACTTT
TRBV5-1	TRBJ2-2	-	-	CASSIRTAGGELFF	TGCGCCAGCAGCATCCGGACCGCGGGCGGGGAGCTGTTTTTT
TRBV6-5	TRBJ1-1	-	-	CASSYSTRGNTEAFF	TGTGCCAGCAGTTACTCGACCCGCGGGAACACTGAAGCTTTCTTT
TRBV4-2	TRBJ1-1	-	-	CASSQALRTEAFF	TGTGCCAGCAGCCAAGCCCTGAGAACTGAAGCTTTCTTT
TRBV5-1	TRBJ1-1	TRBD1	-	CASSSTGVNTEAFF	TGCGCCAGCAGCAGCACAGGGGTGAACACTGAAGCTTTCTTT
TRBV15	TRBJ1-3	-	once	CATSREGYGNTIYF	TGTGCCACCAGCAGGGAGGGGTATGGAAACACCATATATTTT
TRBV2	TRBJ1-6	-	-	CASMPTQEAPLHF	TGTGCCAGCATGCCCACCCAGGAGGCACCCCTCCACTTT
TRBV30	TRBJ1-4	-	once	CAWSVRDKFFEKLFF	TGTGCCTGGAGTGTACGGGACAAGTTTTTCGAAAAACTGTTTTTT
TRBV5-1	TRBJ2-1	TRBD1	many	CASSFGTGDQFF	TGCGCCAGCAGCTTTGGGACAGGGGATCAGTTCTTC
TRBV10-3	TRBJ2-5	TRBD2	-	CAISILPGGETQYF	TGTGCCATCAGTATCCTGCCGGGGGGGGAGACCCAGTACTTC
TRBV5-1	TRBJ1-3	-	-	CASSPGQISGNTIYF	TGCGCCAGCAGCCCTGGACAGATCTCTGGAAACACCATATATTTT
TRBV2	TRBJ1-1	-	few	CASSDRTSNTEAFF	TGTGCCAGCAGTGATCGGACAAGCAACACTGAAGCTTTCTTT
TRBV6-5	TRBJ2-5	-	-	CASSVDLRGETQYF	TGTGCCAGCAGTGTAGACCTGCGGGGAGAGACCCAGTACTTC
TRBV30	TRBJ2-2	TRBD2	-	CAWSPGGARTGELFF	TGTGCCTGGAGTCCCGGGGGGGCCCGGACCGGGGAGCTGTTTTTT
TRBV4-1	TRBJ2-1	TRBD1	once	CASSLVGDSSYNEQFF	TGCGCCAGCAGCCTGGTGGGGGACAGCTCCTACAATGAGCAGTTCTTC
TRBV4-3	TRBJ2-7	TRBD2	-	CASSPTSGGLLEEQYF	TGCGCCAGCAGCCCTACTAGCGGGGGGCTCCTGGAAGAGCAGTACTTC
TRBV7-2	TRBJ2-5	TRBD1	-	CASSQDRGRQETQYF	TGTGCCAGCAGCCAGGACAGGGGGAGGCAAGAGACCCAGTACTTC
TRBV28	TRBJ1-1	-	-	CASSSWGENTEAFF	TGTGCCAGCAGTTCCTGGGGGGAAAACACTGAAGCTTTCTTT
TRBV6-1	TRBJ2-5	-	-	CASTTSGSGEQYF	TGTGCCAGCACCACCTCAGGTTCGGGGGAGCAGTACTTC
TRBV27	TRBJ1-2	-	-	CASSSFLEPYGYTF	TGTGCCAGCAGTTCCTTTCTCGAGCCCTATGGCTACACCTTC
TRBV2	TRBJ1-2	-	-	CASSEGSSDYGYTF	TGTGCCAGCAGTGAAGGGTCGAGCGACTATGGCTACACCTTC
TRBV5-1	TRBJ2-1	TRBD2	-	CASSSEWRGAFDEQFF	TGCGCCAGCAGCTCGGAATGGCGGGGGGCTTTCGATGAGCAGTTCTTC
TRBV19	TRBJ1-5	TRBD1	-	CASSTQGGEQPQHF	TGTGCCAGTAGTACGCAGGGGGGAGAGCAGCCCCAGCATTTT
TRBV7-2	TRBJ2-7	-	-	CASSLKAGQGEQYF	TGTGCCAGCAGCTTAAAAGCAGGCCAGGGCGAGCAGTACTTC
TRBV6-5	TRBJ2-2	-	few	CASSYSRGKGTGELFF	TGTGCCAGCAGTTACTCAAGGGGCAAGGGGACCGGGGAGCTGTTTTTT
TRBV5-6	TRBJ2-5	-	-	CASSTQGRPRQETQYF	TGTGCCAGCAGCACGCAGGGTCGGCCCCGACAAGAGACCCAGTACTTC
TRBV10-3	TRBJ2-5	TRBD2	-	CAISAVAGFQETQYF	TGTGCCATCAGTGCGGTAGCGGGGTTCCAAGAGACCCAGTACTTC
TRBV7-2	TRBJ2-7	TRBD1	once	CASSLGGQGLPYEQYF	TGTGCCAGCAGCTTGGGGGGACAGGGACTTCCCTACGAGCAGTACTTC
TRBV6-1	TRBJ1-1	TRBD1	-	CASTTGTEASEAFF	TGTGCCAGCACCACCGGGACAGAGGCCTCTGAAGCTTTCTTT
TRBV15	TRBJ1-6	-	-	CATSRDRPGSTSPLHF	TGTGCCACCAGCAGAGATAGGCCAGGCTCGACTTCACCCCTCCACTTT
TRBV5-1	TRBJ2-5	TRBD2	-	CASSPGLAGGLEETQYF	TGCGCCAGCAGCCCAGGACTAGCGGGGGGCCTAGAAGAGACCCAGTACTTC
TRBV28	TRBJ2-7	TRBD2	-	CASRSGGPTEQYF	TGTGCCAGCAGATCGGGGGGACCTACAGAGCAGTACTTC
TRBV7-8	TRBJ1-5	TRBD1	-	CASSPRTGEQPQHF	TGTGCCAGCAGCCCTCGGACAGGGGAGCAGCCCCAGCATTTT
TRBV29-1	TRBJ1-2	TRBD1	-	CSVRDRDGYTF	TGCAGCGTGAGGGACAGGGACGGCTACACCTTC
TRBV7-6	TRBJ2-6	-	-	CASSLAGGGTGANVLTF	TGTGCCAGCAGCTTAGCAGGGGGGGGGACTGGGGCCAACGTCCTGACTTTC